These 31 T cell receptor beta chains were all obtained from the same sample, sequenced in a study of blood T cell repertoires in COVID-19. The assay was immunoSEQ multiplex PCR, and TCRdb's table has in-frame clones only and misses some. The sample carries approximately 130,000 clones, roughly 82% recorded once. Sample: peripheral blood. The receptors here all came from a human donor in a cohort sampled during active COVID-19.

The V call is TRBV6-5, the J call TRBJ1-6, with D possibly TRBD1 on 6 matching bases. Between the trimmed V and J ends, which lost 5 bases and 7 bases, there was a span of 9 bases. Germline V gene data show CDR1 as MNHEY and CDR2 as SVGAGI. The CDR3 runs to 13 residues. CDR3 in DNA: TGTGCCAGCAGTCAGGGGTGGAATTCACCCCTCCACTTT. Its protein product is CASSQGWNSPLHF.

The rearrangement joins TRBV7-2 to TRBJ2-3, with 10 bases identical to TRBD2. Losses at the gene ends were 5 bases for V and 6 bases for J; bases not matched to a gene: 8. This CDR3 is built from 15 residues. Germline V gene data show CDR1 as SGHTA and CDR2 as FQGNSA. CDR3 sequence (DNA): TGTGCCAGCAGCCTAACTAGCGGGGCCTGGGATACGCAGTATTTT. Its translation: CASSLTSGAWDTQYF.

V and J are TRBV10-3 and TRBJ1-1; a weak D match, TRBD1 (5 bases). Between the trimmed V and J ends, which lost 3 bases and 6 bases, there was a span of 20 bases. Germline V gene lookup returns CDR1 ENHRY and CDR2 SYGVKD. The CDR3 contains 16 residues. CDR3 bases: TGTGCCATCAGTGACCCCCTTGGGGGGACCAACGCTGAAGCTTTCTTT. Translation gives CAISDPLGGTNAEAFF.

The V and J genes are TRBV4-3 and TRBJ2-5, with 7 bases fitting TRBD2. J gave up 2 bases and V 0 bases, and 6 bases lay outside the gene matches. The CDR3 has 16 amino acids. Germline-derived CDR1 and CDR2 are LGHNA and YSLEER. CDR3 DNA: TGCGCCAGCAGCCAAGATCTGTTCGGGGGGCAAGAGACCCAGTACTTC. This sequence encodes CASSQDLFGGQETQYF.

This chain uses TRBV11-2 with TRBJ2-4; 8 bases agree with TRBD1. With V trimmed by 3 bases and J by 7 bases, 8 bases remained unmatched. Germline V CDR1 and CDR2: SGHAT, FQNNGV. This CDR3 has 15 amino acids. The CDR3 loop is CASSFDRTGFNIQYF. CDR3 DNA: TGTGCCAGCAGCTTCGACAGGACAGGGTTTAACATTCAGTACTTC. Looking up the rest from reference TRBV11-2 and TRBJ2-4 gives the full variable domain: EAGVAQSPRYKIIEKRQSVAFWCNPISGHATLYWYQQILGQGPKLLIQFQNNGVVDDSQLPKDRFSAERLKGVDSTLKIQPAKLEDSAVYLCASSFDRTGFNIQYFGAGTRLSVL.

The gene calls are TRBV19 and TRBJ1-1; D not resolved. The germline V gene encodes CDR1 LNHDA and CDR2 SQIVND (reference sequence). This CDR3 has 13 amino acids. Trimming took 5 bases from V and 1 from J, leaving 8 bases between them. CDR3 protein: CASSPPSNTEAFF. In nucleotides, the CDR3 is TGTGCCAGTAGTCCCCCCTCGAACACTGAAGCTTTCTTT. The entire variable domain, with the rest obtained from reference TRBV19 and TRBJ1-1, is as follows: DGGITQSPKYLFRKEGQNVTLSCEQNLNHDAMYWYRQDPGQGLRLIYYSQIVNDFQKGDIAEGYSVSREKKESFPLTVTSAQKNPTAFYLCASSPPSNTEAFFGQGTRLTVV.

This clone was seen just once. CDR3 protein: CASSSRTSGGTDTQYF. In DNA form, the CDR3 reads TGTGCCAGCAGCTCAAGGACTAGCGGGGGAACAGATACGCAGTATTTT. The chain joins TRBV7-9 to TRBJ2-3; TRBD2 matches at 13 bases. V shed 4 bases and J 3 bases; nucleotides not matched to a gene: 4. CDR1 and CDR2 (germline): SEHNR, FQNEAQ (reference sequence). This CDR3 spans 16 amino acids.

This sequence joins TRBV10-3 and TRBJ1-4; 7 bases are a match to TRBD1. Germline loops: CDR1 ENHRY, CDR2 SYGVKD. This CDR3 is 15 amino acids long. Trimming removed 10 bases from V and 8 bases from J; junction bases left unmatched: 16. CDR3 nucleotide sequence: TGTGCCACTCAGACTAACAGGGGTTTAGGGGAAAAACTGTTTTTT. Protein: CATQTNRGLGEKLFF.

This clone qualifies as medium-sized (0.01 to 0.1%). V usage is TRBV6-5 and J usage is TRBJ1-5, with a possible D match to TRBD1 (6 bases). The V end lost 9 bases, the J end lost 3 bases, and 18 bases lay between the germline ends. Looked up from germline, CDR1 is MNHEY and CDR2 is SVGAGI. The CDR3 is 15 residues long. The DNA for the CDR3 is TGTGCCAGTCATCGAACGGACAGTCTCAATCAGCCCCAGCATTTT. Amino acids: CASHRTDSLNQPQHF.

The chain is built from TRBV28 and TRBJ1-2; 8 positions match TRBD1. The CDR3 consists of 14 residues. V dropped 5 bases and J dropped 2; count of bases not matched to a gene: 4. Per germline, CDR1 MDHEN and CDR2 SYDVKM. Here the CDR3 reads CASSPGQENYGYTF. The CDR3 DNA follows: TGTGCCAGCAGTCCGGGACAGGAAAACTATGGCTACACCTTC.

This sequence joins TRBV27 and TRBJ1-4; no clear D gene. The V gene's germline CDR1 is MNHEY and CDR2 SMNVEV (reference sequence). V lost 5 bases and J lost 4, with 14 bases in between. The CDR3 consists of 15 residues. CDR3 amino acids: CASSKIPGINEKLFF. The CDR3 nucleotides are TGTGCCAGCAGTAAAATTCCGGGGATTAATGAAAAACTGTTTTTT.

This clone was detected only once. At the DNA level, this CDR3 is encoded by other sequences in the same sample as well. V is TRBV5-1 and J is TRBJ1-2; maybe TRBD1 (5 bases). The V and J ends lost 0 bases and 2 bases respectively, with 8 bases between them. Germline V CDR1 and CDR2: SGHRS, YFSETQ. This CDR3 is 14 amino acids long. The CDR3 here is CASSLESGNYGYTF. Written as DNA, the CDR3 is TGCGCCAGCAGCTTGGAGTCAGGGAACTATGGCTACACCTTC.

V and J are TRBV5-4 and TRBJ2-5, with 10 bases identical to TRBD1. The CDR3 spans 16 residues. With 2 bases clipped from V and 2 bases from J, the junction kept 6 bases outside the gene matches. CDR1 is SGHNT, CDR2 YYREEE, per germline (reference sequence). The CDR3 DNA reads as TGTGCCAGCAGCTTTCCGAAGGGACAGGGGCAAGAGACCCAGTACTTC. Encoded protein: CASSFPKGQGQETQYF.

This chain uses TRBV7-9 with TRBJ1-1; D is unclear. The CDR3 is made up of 13 amino acids. V was shortened by 4 bases and J by 5 bases, with 11 bases between the two germline ends. Germline V gives CDR1 SEHNR, CDR2 FQNEAQ (reference sequence). CDR3 sequence reads: CASSSAGVTEAFF. The CDR3 DNA follows: TGTGCCAGCAGCTCGGCCGGGGTTACTGAAGCTTTCTTT.

CDR3 bases: TGTGCCAGCAGTTTTCGGACAGATTATTCACCCCTCCACTTT. It is translated as CASSFRTDYSPLHF. The V and J genes are TRBV27 and TRBJ1-6, with D perhaps TRBD1 (6 bases). CDR1 and CDR2 from the germline V gene are MNHEY and SMNVEV (reference sequence). Trimming removed 3 bases from V and 8 bases from J, with 11 bases in between. This CDR3 is 14 amino acids long.

This clone was seen only once. The V and J genes are TRBV4-1 and TRBJ1-6; D remains ambiguous. Germline-derived CDR1 and CDR2 are MGHRA and YSYEKL. V gave up 8 bases and J gave up 9 bases, with 20 bases separating them. The length of the CDR3 is 15 residues. The CDR3 spells CASGSSPEDISPLHF. The CDR3 bases are TGCGCCAGCGGCAGTAGCCCTGAGGATATTTCACCCCTCCACTTT.

V and J are TRBV2 and TRBJ2-5, with 9 bases fitting TRBD2. The CDR3 runs 16 residues. Germline trimming cut 0 bases from V and 2 bases from J; bases unmatched to any gene: 4. Germline CDR1 is SNHLY and CDR2 is FYNNEI. The CDR3, as DNA: TGTGCCAGCAGTGAAGCGCCAAGCGGGGGGCAAGAGACCCAGTACTTC. It translates to CASSEAPSGGQETQYF.

J is TRBJ2-3 and V is TRBV24-1; 16 positions agree with TRBD2. The CDR3 contains 18 residues. Germline V gene sequence: CDR1 KGHDR, CDR2 SFDVKD. With 3 bases clipped from V and 1 base from J, the junction kept 3 bases outside the gene matches. CDR3 coding DNA: TGTGCCACCAGTGATCACGGGACTAGCGGGGGGGGCACAGATACGCAGTATTTT. Amino acids: CATSDHGTSGGGTDTQYF.

This clone appeared once. The rearrangement uses TRBV6-5 and TRBJ1-5, with unresolved D. This CDR3 contains 16 residues. Germline V gives CDR1 MNHEY, CDR2 SVGAGI. V lost 0 bases, J lost 2 bases, and 11 bases lay in between. CDR3 DNA sequence: TGTGCCAGCAGTTACTCGAACGGAAGCGGCAATCAGCCCCAGCATTTT. It is translated as CASSYSNGSGNQPQHF.

CDR3 region: CASSFGQGNTEAFF. The CDR3 nucleotides read TGTGCCAGCAGCTTTGGACAGGGGAACACTGAAGCTTTCTTT. The chain links TRBV11-1 to TRBJ1-1; 8 bases map to TRBD1. CDR1 SGHAT and CDR2 FQDESV come from the germline V gene (reference sequence). V dropped 3 bases and J dropped 1; count of bases not matched to a gene: 1. The CDR3 consists of 14 residues.

The gene calls are TRBV28 and TRBJ2-7, with D possibly being TRBD2 (5 bases). Looked up from germline, CDR1 is MDHEN and CDR2 is SYDVKM. There are 13 residues in the CDR3. Trimming pared 4 bases from V and 9 bases from J, leaving 16 bases between. CDR3 in DNA: TGTGCCAGCAGTTCACTAAAATGGGAGAGGCAGTACTTC. Translation: CASSSLKWERQYF.

This chain connects TRBV29-1 to TRBJ2-7; 10 bases agree with TRBD1. Germline CDR1 is SQVTM and CDR2 is ANQGSEA. CDR3 length equals 15 residues. Germline trimming cut 8 bases from V and 1 base from J; bases unmatched to any gene: 11. The CDR3 region has the DNA TGCAGCACACAAGCCGGGACAGGGGTTTCCTACGAGCAGTACTTC. It encodes CSTQAGTGVSYEQYF.

V is TRBV15 and J is TRBJ1-4; 9 positions agree with TRBD1. V was pared by 1 base and J by 8 bases, with 11 bases of the junction left unmatched. Germline V gives CDR1 LNHNV, CDR2 YYDKDF (reference sequence). This CDR3 has 17 residues. Here the CDR3 DNA reads TGTGCCACCAGCAGAGGGCCTTCAGGACAGGGGAGCGAAAAACTGTTTTTT. Its protein is CATSRGPSGQGSEKLFF.

This sequence joins TRBV15 and TRBJ2-5; 9 positions match TRBD2. Germline V gene lookup returns CDR1 LNHNV and CDR2 YYDKDF (reference sequence). CDR3 length: 16 residues. Trimming removed 0 bases from V and 1 base from J; junction bases left unmatched: 3. The CDR3, as DNA: TGTGCCACCAGCAGAGACCTAGCGGGGCGCCAAGAGACCCAGTACTTC. It specifies CATSRDLAGRQETQYF.

This sequence joins TRBV19 and TRBJ1-5; D gene uncertain. V lost 3 bases to trimming and J lost 0 bases, with 9 bases between them. This CDR3 contains 15 residues. The germline CDR1 and CDR2 sequences are LNHDA and SQIVND (reference sequence). CDR3 amino acids: CASSIFANSNQPQHF. DNA for the CDR3: TGTGCCAGTAGTATTTTCGCGAATAGCAATCAGCCCCAGCATTTT.

The chain uses TRBV9 and TRBJ1-1; perhaps TRBD1 as D (6 bases). The V end was cut by 6 bases, the J end by 11 bases, with 20 bases between. CDR1 SGDLS and CDR2 YYNGEE come from the germline V gene. The CDR3 totals 13 residues. The CDR3 DNA is TGTGCCAGCACCGACAGGACTCGGAGGCGGGCTTTCTTT. It yields the protein CASTDRTRRRAFF.

Concerning this clone itself: The sample has other DNA sequences that encode this CDR3 too. V gene TRBV5-1 combines with J gene TRBJ2-7; D not certain. CDR3 length equals 14 residues. CDR1 and CDR2 (germline): SGHRS, YFSETQ. Trimming removed 1 base at V and 0 bases at J, with 8 bases between. The CDR3 DNA is TGCGCCAGCAGCTTGATGGCAGACTCCTACGAGCAGTACTTC. Protein sequence: CASSLMADSYEQYF.

This chain connects TRBV6-1 to TRBJ2-5; TRBD1 matches 7 bases. The V segment lost 2 bases and the J segment 4 bases; nucleotides outside the gene matches: 1. CDR3 length: 13 amino acids. Germline V lookup: CDR1 MNHNS, CDR2 SASEGT. The CDR3 is CASSESGGETQYF. CDR3 DNA sequence: TGTGCCAGCAGTGAATCAGGGGGAGAGACCCAGTACTTC.

This clone was seen just once. The chain employs TRBV4-3 and TRBJ2-3; 11 bases fit TRBD2. The CDR3 contains 17 residues. Germline CDR1 reads LGHNA; CDR2 reads YSLEER. V gave up 4 bases and J gave up 8 bases; unmatched junction bases: 14. CDR3 amino acids: CASSPRGVAGGLVTQYF. CDR3 bases: TGCGCCAGCAGCCCCAGAGGGGTAGCGGGGGGGCTGGTTACGCAGTATTTT.

The chain combines TRBV29-1 with TRBJ1-5; D not resolved. The CDR3 is made up of 12 amino acids. In germline, CDR1 is SQVTM, CDR2 ANQGSEA. The V end lost 5 bases, the J end lost 3 bases, and 8 bases lay between the germline ends. The CDR3 loop is CSVLDYNQPQHF. The CDR3 coding sequence is TGCAGCGTTTTGGACTACAATCAGCCCCAGCATTTT. Variable domain in full (rest from reference TRBV29-1 and TRBJ1-5): SAVISQKPSRDICQRGTSLTIQCQVDSQVTMMFWYRQQPGQSLTLIATANQGSEATYESGFVIDKFPISRPNLTFSTLTVSNMSPEDSSIYLCSVLDYNQPQHFGDGTRLSIL.

The gene calls are TRBV2 and TRBJ1-1; no definite D call. Trimming took 8 bases from V and 3 from J, leaving 13 bases between them. The germline CDR1 and CDR2 sequences are SNHLY and FYNNEI. This CDR3 is 13 amino acids long. The CDR3: CASRVEGDTEAFF. The CDR3 nucleotides read TGTGCCAGCCGGGTGGAGGGCGACACTGAAGCTTTCTTT.